One TCR beta chain is described in this entry. The sample comes from a study of cytomegalovirus exposure and HLA in healthy donors. Primers included in the PCR were 60 Vbeta and 13 Jbeta primers. Data came from immunoSEQ multiplex PCR; TCRdb stores just in-frame clones and leaves some out. The table records about 190,000 clones, 82% of them present only once. Sequencing used PBMCs. The TCR sequence derives from a woman in her late teens or twenties in good health and CMV-seronegative.

The CDR3 spells CASSPLSGGSGANVLTF. CDR3 bases: TGTGCCAGCTCACCACTCTCAGGGGGCTCTGGGGCCAACGTCCTGACTTTC. V and J are TRBV18 and TRBJ2-6; TRBD1 matches at 7 bases. The CDR3 is 17 amino acids. Trimming took 1 base from V and 0 from J; bases not matched to a gene: 3. Germline values: CDR1 KGHSH, CDR2 LQKENI.